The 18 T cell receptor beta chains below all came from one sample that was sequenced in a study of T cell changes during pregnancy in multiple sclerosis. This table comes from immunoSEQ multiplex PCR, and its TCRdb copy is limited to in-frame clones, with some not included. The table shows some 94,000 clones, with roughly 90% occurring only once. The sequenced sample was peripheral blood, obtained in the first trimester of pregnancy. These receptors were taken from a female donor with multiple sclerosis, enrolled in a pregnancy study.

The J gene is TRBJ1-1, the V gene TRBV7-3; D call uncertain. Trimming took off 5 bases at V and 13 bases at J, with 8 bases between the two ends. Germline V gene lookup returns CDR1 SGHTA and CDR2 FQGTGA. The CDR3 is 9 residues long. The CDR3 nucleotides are TGTGCCAGCAGCCCGGTCGGTTTCTTT. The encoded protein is CASSPVGFF.

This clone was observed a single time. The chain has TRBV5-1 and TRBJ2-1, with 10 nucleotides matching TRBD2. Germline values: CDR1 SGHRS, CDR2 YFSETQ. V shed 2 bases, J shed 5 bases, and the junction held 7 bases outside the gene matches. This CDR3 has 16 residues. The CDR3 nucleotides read TGCGCCAGCAGCTTTACTAGCGGGGCGCTAAACAATGAGCAGTTCTTC. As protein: CASSFTSGALNNEQFF.

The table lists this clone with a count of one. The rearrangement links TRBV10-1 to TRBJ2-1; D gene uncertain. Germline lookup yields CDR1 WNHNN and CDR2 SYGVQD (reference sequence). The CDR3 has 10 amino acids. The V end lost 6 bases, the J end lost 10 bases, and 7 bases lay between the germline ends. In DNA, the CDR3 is TGCGCCAGCAGAGCGCGGGAGCAGTTCTTC. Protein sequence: CASRAREQFF.

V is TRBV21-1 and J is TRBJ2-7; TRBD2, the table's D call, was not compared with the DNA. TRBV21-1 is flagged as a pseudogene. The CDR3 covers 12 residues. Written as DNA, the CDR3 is TGTGCCAGCAGACCTACCCCGGTGGGGGGGGGCTTC. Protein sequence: CASRPTPVGGGF.

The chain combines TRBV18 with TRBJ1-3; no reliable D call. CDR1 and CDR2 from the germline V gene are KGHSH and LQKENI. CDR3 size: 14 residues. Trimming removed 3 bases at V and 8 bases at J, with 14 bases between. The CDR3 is CASSPTGSGDTIYF. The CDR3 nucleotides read TGTGCCAGCTCACCTACCGGGAGCGGAGACACCATATATTTT.

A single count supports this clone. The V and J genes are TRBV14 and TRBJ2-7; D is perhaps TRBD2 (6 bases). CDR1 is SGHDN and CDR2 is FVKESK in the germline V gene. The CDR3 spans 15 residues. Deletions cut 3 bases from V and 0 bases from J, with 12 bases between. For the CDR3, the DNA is TGTGCCAGCAGCCAGGCGGGACTGACCTCCTACGAGCAGTACTTC. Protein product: CASSQAGLTSYEQYF.

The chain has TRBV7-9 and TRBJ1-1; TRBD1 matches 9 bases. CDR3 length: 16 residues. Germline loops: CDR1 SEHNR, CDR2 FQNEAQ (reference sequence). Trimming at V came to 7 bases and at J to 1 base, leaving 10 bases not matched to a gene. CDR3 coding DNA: TGTGCCAGCACCATATGGAGGGGACAGGGGAACACTGAAGCTTTCTTT. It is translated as CASTIWRGQGNTEAFF.

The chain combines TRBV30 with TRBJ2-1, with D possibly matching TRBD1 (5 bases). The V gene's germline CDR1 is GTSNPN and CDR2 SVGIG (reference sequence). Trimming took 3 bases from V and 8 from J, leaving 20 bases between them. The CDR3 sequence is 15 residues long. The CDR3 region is CAWRLLQGMRHEQFF. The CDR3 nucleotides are TGTGCCTGGAGATTACTCCAGGGAATGCGTCATGAGCAGTTCTTC.

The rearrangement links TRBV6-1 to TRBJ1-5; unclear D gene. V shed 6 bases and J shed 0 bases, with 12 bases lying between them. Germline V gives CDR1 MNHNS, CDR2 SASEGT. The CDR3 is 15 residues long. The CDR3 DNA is TGTGCCAGCAGGCTGCAGATATATAGCAATCAGCCCCAGCATTTT. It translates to CASRLQIYSNQPQHF.

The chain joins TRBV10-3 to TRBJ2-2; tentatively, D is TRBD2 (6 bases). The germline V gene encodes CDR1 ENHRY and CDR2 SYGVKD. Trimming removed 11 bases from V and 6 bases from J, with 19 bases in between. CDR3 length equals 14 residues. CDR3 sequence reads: CALGSIGKAGELFF. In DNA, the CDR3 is TGTGCCCTCGGGAGTATAGGAAAGGCCGGGGAGCTGTTTTTT.

The CDR3 coding sequence is TGTGCCAGTAGTATTGGGACAGGGAACGAGCAGTACTTC. Translating gives CASSIGTGNEQYF. The J gene is TRBJ2-7, the V gene TRBV19; 9 bases map to TRBD1. CDR3 length: 13 residues. Germline-derived CDR1 and CDR2 are LNHDA and SQIVND (reference sequence). The V and J ends lost 3 bases and 5 bases, in that order; junction bases with no gene match: 2.

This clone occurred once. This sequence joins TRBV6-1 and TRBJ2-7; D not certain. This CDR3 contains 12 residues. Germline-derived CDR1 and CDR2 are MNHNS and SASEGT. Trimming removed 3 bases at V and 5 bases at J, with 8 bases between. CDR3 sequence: CASSDNGDEQYF. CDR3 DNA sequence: TGTGCCAGCAGTGACAATGGAGACGAGCAGTACTTC.

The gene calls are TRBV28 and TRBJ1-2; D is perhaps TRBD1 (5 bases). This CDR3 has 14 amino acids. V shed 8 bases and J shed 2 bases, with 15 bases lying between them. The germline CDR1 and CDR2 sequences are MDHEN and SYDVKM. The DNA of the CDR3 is TGTGCCAGCTCCCCCCCGGGGGGAAACTATGGCTACACCTTC. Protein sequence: CASSPPGGNYGYTF.

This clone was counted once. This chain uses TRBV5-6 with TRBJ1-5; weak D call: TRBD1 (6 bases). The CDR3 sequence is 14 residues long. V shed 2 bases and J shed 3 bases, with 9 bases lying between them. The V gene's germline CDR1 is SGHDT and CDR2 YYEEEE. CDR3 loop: CASSLGQYNQPQHF. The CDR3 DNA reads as TGTGCCAGCAGCTTAGGACAGTACAATCAGCCCCAGCATTTT.

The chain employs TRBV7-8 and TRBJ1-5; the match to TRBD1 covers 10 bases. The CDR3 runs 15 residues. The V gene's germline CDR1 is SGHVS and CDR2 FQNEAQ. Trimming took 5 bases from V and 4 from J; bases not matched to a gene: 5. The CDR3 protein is CASSLDRGLNQPQHF. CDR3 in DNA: TGTGCCAGCAGCCTTGACAGGGGGCTTAATCAGCCCCAGCATTTT.

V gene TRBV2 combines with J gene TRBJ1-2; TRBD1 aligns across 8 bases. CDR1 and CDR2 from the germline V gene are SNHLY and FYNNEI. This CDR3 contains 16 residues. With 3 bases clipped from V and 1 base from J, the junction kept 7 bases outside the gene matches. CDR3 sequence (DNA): TGTGCCAGCAGTGACCCTCGCGACAGGGGTAACTATGGCTACACCTTC. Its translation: CASSDPRDRGNYGYTF.

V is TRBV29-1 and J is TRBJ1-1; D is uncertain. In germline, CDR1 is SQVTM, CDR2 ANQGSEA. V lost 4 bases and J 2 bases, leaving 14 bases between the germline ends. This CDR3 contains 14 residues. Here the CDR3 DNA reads TGCAGCGTTGTGTCTGAGAGGGTCAACACTGAAGCTTTCTTT. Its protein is CSVVSERVNTEAFF. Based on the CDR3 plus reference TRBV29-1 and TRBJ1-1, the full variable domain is SAVISQKPSRDICQRGTSLTIQCQVDSQVTMMFWYRQQPGQSLTLIATANQGSEATYESGFVIDKFPISRPNLTFSTLTVSNMSPEDSSIYLCSVVSERVNTEAFFGQGTRLTVV.

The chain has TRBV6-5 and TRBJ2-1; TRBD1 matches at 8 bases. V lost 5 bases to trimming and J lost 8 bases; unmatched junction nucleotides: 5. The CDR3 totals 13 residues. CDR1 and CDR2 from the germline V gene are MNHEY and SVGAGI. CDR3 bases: TGTGCCAGCAGTCCCAGGGGGCTCGATGAGCAGTTCTTC. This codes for CASSPRGLDEQFF.